This T cell receptor (beta chain) was documented in a study of T cell responses to AZD1222 COVID-19 vaccine. Study in general: Analyses pooled second doses at about 4 or about 12 weeks.

CDR1 is SGHRS and CDR2 is YFSETQ in the germline V gene. V lost 1 base, J lost 0 bases, and 5 bases stayed unmatched. The CDR3 sequence is 17 residues long. Sequenced by immunoSEQ multiplex PCR; TCRdb stores in-frame clones only, minus some. The sample has around 90,000 clones, over 75% seen once. Source: peripheral blood, taken on day 0 of AZD1222 vaccination. V is TRBV5-1 and J is TRBJ1-4; 8 nucleotides align to TRBD1. This sequence originates from an adult in good health. The CDR3 nucleotides read TGCGCCAGCAGCTTGACGGGACAGGCGGCAACTAATGAAAAACTGTTTTTT. The encoded protein is CASSLTGQAATNEKLFF.